A selection of T cell receptor beta chains follows, all from one sample in a study of siplizumab effects on memory and regulatory T cells. Clones were read by immunoSEQ multiplex PCR, and TCRdb kept only the in-frame ones, dropping some. The sample carries about 91,000 clones, approximately 97% recorded once. Material: naive CD4+ T cells sorted from blood. The source of these receptors is a human donor in good health. CDR3s include the opening cysteine and the closing phenylalanine or tryptophan. The order of the fields is V gene, J gene, clone size, D gene, CDR3 protein, CDR3 DNA. D genes are given only for firm matches. Clone size is stated in some rows and not others, as once, few, many or a class when expanded.

V gene: TRBV5-1
J gene: TRBJ2-3
clone size: NA
D gene: TRBD2
CDR3 protein: CASSPLAGVTDTQYF
CDR3 DNA: TGCGCCAGCAGCCCCCTAGCGGGGGTCACAGATACGCAGTATTTT

V gene: TRBV7-9
J gene: TRBJ1-1
clone size: once
D gene: NA
CDR3 protein: CASSPQVPTEAFF
CDR3 DNA: TGTGCCAGCAGTCCCCAAGTGCCAACCGAAGCTTTCTTT

V gene: TRBV19
J gene: TRBJ2-3
clone size: NA
D gene: TRBD1
CDR3 protein: CATGQSTDTQYF
CDR3 DNA: TGTGCCACGGGACAGAGCACAGATACGCAGTATTTT

V gene: TRBV9
J gene: TRBJ2-1
clone size: once
D gene: NA
CDR3 protein: CASSPRTGTPSYNEQFF
CDR3 DNA: TGTGCCAGCAGCCCCCGGACCGGGACACCCTCCTACAATGAGCAGTTCTTC

V gene: TRBV5-1
J gene: TRBJ1-1
clone size: NA
D gene: NA
CDR3 protein: CASSLGRNTEAFF
CDR3 DNA: TGCGCCAGCAGCTTGGGGCGCAACACTGAAGCTTTCTTT

V gene: TRBV25-1
J gene: TRBJ1-1
clone size: NA
D gene: NA
CDR3 protein: CASSEGQGWGNTEAFF
CDR3 DNA: TGTGCCAGCAGTGAGGGCCAAGGGTGGGGGAACACTGAAGCTTTCTTT

V gene: TRBV19
J gene: TRBJ2-2
clone size: once
D gene: NA
CDR3 protein: CASSIVGAGTGELFF
CDR3 DNA: TGTGCCAGTAGTATAGTGGGGGCCGGGACCGGGGAGCTGTTTTTT

V gene: TRBV11-3
J gene: TRBJ2-5
clone size: NA
D gene: TRBD2
CDR3 protein: CASSSTGTSGGQETQYF
CDR3 DNA: TGTGCCAGCAGCTCCACGGGGACTAGCGGGGGGCAAGAGACCCAGTACTTC

V gene: TRBV7-2
J gene: TRBJ2-3
clone size: once
D gene: TRBD2
CDR3 protein: CASSLRAGEYTDTQYF
CDR3 DNA: TGTGCCAGCAGCTTACGTGCGGGGGAATACACAGATACGCAGTATTTT

V gene: TRBV19
J gene: TRBJ2-1
clone size: NA
D gene: NA
CDR3 protein: CASGFSSYNEQFF
CDR3 DNA: TGTGCCAGCGGGTTTAGCTCCTACAATGAGCAGTTCTTC

V gene: TRBV18
J gene: TRBJ2-5
clone size: NA
D gene: NA
CDR3 protein: CASSPRQTQETQYF
CDR3 DNA: TGTGCCAGCTCGCCCCGTCAGACCCAAGAGACCCAGTACTTC

V gene: TRBV28
J gene: TRBJ1-5
clone size: NA
D gene: TRBD1
CDR3 protein: CASATPAGGTTTQHF
CDR3 DNA: TGTGCCAGCGCAACCCCGGCAGGGGGGACTACGACCCAGCATTTT

V gene: TRBV5-8
J gene: TRBJ2-7
clone size: NA
D gene: NA
CDR3 protein: CASSATMNNEQYF
CDR3 DNA: TGTGCCAGCAGCGCGACTATGAATAACGAGCAGTACTTC

V gene: TRBV7-2
J gene: TRBJ2-1
clone size: NA
D gene: NA
CDR3 protein: CASSLQGNWNEQFF
CDR3 DNA: TGTGCCAGCAGCTTGCAGGGGAACTGGAATGAGCAGTTCTTC

V gene: TRBV2
J gene: TRBJ1-3
clone size: NA
D gene: NA
CDR3 protein: CATSTGVSGNTIYF
CDR3 DNA: TGTGCCACCTCGACGGGTGTCTCTGGAAACACCATATATTTT

V gene: TRBV19
J gene: TRBJ1-4
clone size: NA
D gene: NA
CDR3 protein: CASSREEKLFF
CDR3 DNA: TGTGCCAGTAGTAGGGAGGAAAAACTGTTTTTT

V gene: TRBV28
J gene: TRBJ2-7
clone size: NA
D gene: TRBD1
CDR3 protein: CASSPGQPYEQYF
CDR3 DNA: TGTGCCAGCAGTCCGGGACAGCCCTACGAGCAGTACTTC

V gene: TRBV5-1
J gene: TRBJ2-1
clone size: NA
D gene: NA
CDR3 protein: CASSSEVYLFPGDEQFF
CDR3 DNA: TGCGCCAGCAGCTCGGAAGTCTACCTCTTTCCAGGTGATGAGCAGTTCTTC

V gene: TRBV5-1
J gene: TRBJ2-3
clone size: NA
D gene: NA
CDR3 protein: CASSLDLVNTQYF
CDR3 DNA: TGCGCCAGCAGCTTGGATCTGGTAAATACGCAGTATTTT

V gene: TRBV5-6
J gene: TRBJ2-7
clone size: NA
D gene: NA
CDR3 protein: CASSLLLWQETYEQYF
CDR3 DNA: TGTGCCAGCAGCTTGCTGTTGTGGCAGGAGACCTACGAGCAGTACTTC

V gene: TRBV10-3
J gene: TRBJ2-7
clone size: NA
D gene: TRBD2
CDR3 protein: CAISESGTTIYEQYF
CDR3 DNA: TGTGCCATCAGTGAGTCCGGGACTACTATCTACGAGCAGTACTTC

V gene: TRBV19
J gene: TRBJ2-2
clone size: NA
D gene: NA
CDR3 protein: CASSSQTGSIPNTGELFF
CDR3 DNA: TGTGCCAGTAGTTCCCAGACAGGTTCAATCCCGAACACCGGGGAGCTGTTTTTT

V gene: TRBV7-2
J gene: TRBJ2-7
clone size: NA
D gene: NA
CDR3 protein: CASSLGRGYAYEQYF
CDR3 DNA: TGTGCCAGCAGCTTAGGACGGGGATACGCCTACGAGCAGTACTTC

V gene: TRBV28
J gene: TRBJ2-7
clone size: NA
D gene: TRBD1
CDR3 protein: CASSLPGQGSHEQYF
CDR3 DNA: TGTGCCAGCAGTCTCCCAGGACAGGGGTCCCACGAGCAGTACTTC